This T cell receptor beta chain was identified in a study of T cells in localized non-small cell lung cancer. Study-level findings and limits: When the top 100 tumor clones were examined, a median approximately 59 of them also appeared in the adjacent lung, which was paired and uninvolved. Sequence data derive from only one tumor region, so heterogeneity remains possible. There was an association of higher blood T cell density with longer overall survival.

Some clones are missing from TCRdb's copy, which holds only in-frame ones; the method was immunoSEQ multiplex PCR. This sample has approximately 3,100 clones; less than 30% occur once, and the top ten carry around 8.3%. This clone was found a few times. The antigen is unknown. The CDR3 end is not reached by the read, which stops 1 residue before it; the germline J gene fills it in. The germline gives CDR1 MNHNS, CDR2 SASEGT. The CDR3 is made up of 15 amino acids. Trimming stripped 0 bases from V and 2 bases from J, with 8 bases between. The starting material was normal lung tissue next to the tumor, obtained before any cancer treatment. The TCR was taken from a woman aged 35-75 years with stage I lung adenocarcinoma. This chain uses TRBV6-1 with TRBJ1-5, with a weak D call TRBD1 (5 bases). CDR3 bases read: TGTGCCAGCAGTGAAGCCCAGACAGGCAATCAGCCCCAGCAT. Translating it yields CASSEAQTGNQPQH. The whole CDR3 sequence is CASSEAQTGNQPQHF.